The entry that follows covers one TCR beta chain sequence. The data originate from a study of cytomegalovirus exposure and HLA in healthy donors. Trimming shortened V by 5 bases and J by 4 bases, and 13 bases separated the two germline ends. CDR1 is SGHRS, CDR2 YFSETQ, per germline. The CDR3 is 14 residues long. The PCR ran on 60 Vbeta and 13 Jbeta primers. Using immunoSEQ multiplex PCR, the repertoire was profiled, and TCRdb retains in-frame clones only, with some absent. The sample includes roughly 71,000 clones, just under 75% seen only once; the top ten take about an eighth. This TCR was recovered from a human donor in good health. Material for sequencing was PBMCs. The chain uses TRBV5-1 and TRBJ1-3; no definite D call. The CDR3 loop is CASSYDSGGNTIYF. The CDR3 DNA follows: TGCGCCAGCAGTTACGACTCCGGGGGAAACACCATATATTTT.